This T cell receptor (beta chain) was recovered during a study of T-cell reconstitution after alpha-beta-depleted transplantation in children. General study findings and limits: T-cell numbers and diversity one year post-transplant derived largely from freshly generated T cells.

Molecular barcoding with unique molecular identifiers was used for the TCRbeta library. TCRdb fed the PCR reads into MiXCR, producing one record per CDR3 protein. The data contain hundreds of thousands of distinct CDR3 sequences, around 13% of them seen just once; the ten biggest clones take up roughly 0.77%. Germline V gene lookup returns CDR1 SQVTM and CDR2 ANQGSEA. Trimming removed 2 bases from V and 2 bases from J, with 11 bases in between. The CDR3 is 14 amino acids. Ten or more counts support this clonotype. No antigen is known for it. The specimen was PBMCs, collected before TCRalphabeta/CD19-depleted stem cell transplant. This sequence was found in a girl aged 2-10 years with congenital amegakaryocytic thrombocytopenia, due to receive a stem cell transplant. The V call is TRBV29-1, the J call TRBJ2-3; D unresolved. DNA of the CDR3: TGCAGCGTTGAATTGGAAGGCATCACAGATACGCAGTATTTT. It yields the protein CSVELEGITDTQYF.